Each of the 26 T cell receptor beta chains below was sequenced from the same sample in a study of blood T cell repertoires in COVID-19 (dated by TCRdb to the early 2020s). Library preparation employed the immunoSEQ multiplex PCR assay. Here the immuneACCESS table is served through TCRdb, limited to in-frame sequences with V and J called. Missing clones are a known gap in these copies; in checked studies unresolved V genes cover under half, and the rest lacks a known reason. The sample table holds tens of thousands of clones, of which about 80% were seen once. Jointly, the top ten make up roughly 8.8% of the sample. Sequenced material: peripheral blood. These TCRs come from a man between 60 and 75 years old with acute or convalescent COVID-19.

The chain combines TRBV11-3 with TRBJ2-5; 9 bases line up with TRBD1. The CDR3 is 14 amino acids. Germline V gene data show CDR1 as SGHNT and CDR2 as YENEEA. The trim removed 5 bases at V and 2 bases at J, leaving 3 bases unmatched. The DNA of the CDR3 is TGTGCCAGCAGCCGGGGACAGGGTCAAGAGACCCAGTACTTC. The encoded protein is CASSRGQGQETQYF.

This clone was detected once. The rearrangement links TRBV19 to TRBJ1-5; TRBD1 matches at 7 bases. The J segment lost 1 base and the V segment lost 6 bases, leaving 9 bases of the junction unmatched. CDR3 length: 16 amino acids. CDR1 LNHDA and CDR2 SQIVND come from the germline V gene (reference sequence). The chain's CDR3 is CASSNGQELSNQPQHF. CDR3 sequence (DNA): TGTGCCAGTAGCAATGGACAGGAACTAAGCAATCAGCCCCAGCATTTT.

V gene TRBV25-1 combines with J gene TRBJ1-2; D is unresolved. The CDR3 is made up of 13 amino acids. V lost 6 bases and J lost 6, with 14 bases in between. Looked up from germline, CDR1 is MGHDK and CDR2 is SYGVNS. CDR3 nucleotides: TGTGCCAGCAGATTCACCCTTCTAGATGGCTACACCTTC. It translates to CASRFTLLDGYTF.

The rearrangement joins TRBV2 to TRBJ1-1; possible D gene TRBD1, 5 bases. V was cut by 6 bases and J by 3 bases, with 14 bases left in between. The V gene's germline CDR1 is SNHLY and CDR2 FYNNEI. This CDR3 region has 14 residues. The CDR3 DNA reads as TGTGCCAGCAGCGGGACTAGTGGGTACACTGAAGCTTTCTTT. As protein: CASSGTSGYTEAFF. The entire variable domain, with the rest obtained from reference TRBV2 and TRBJ1-1, is as follows: EPEVTQTPSHQVTQMGQEVILRCVPISNHLYFYWYRQILGQKVEFLVSFYNNEISEKSEIFDDQFSVERPDGSNFTLKIRSTKLEDSAMYFCASSGTSGYTEAFFGQGTRLTVV.

This chain connects TRBV5-6 to TRBJ2-7; TRBD1 matches at 9 bases. This CDR3 is built from 15 residues. The junction had 5 bases not matched to a gene; V was cut back by 2 bases and J by 2 bases. Germline V CDR1 and CDR2: SGHDT, YYEEEE. The CDR3 sequence: CASSFGTGLTYEQYF. The CDR3, as DNA: TGTGCCAGCAGCTTCGGGACAGGGTTAACCTACGAGCAGTACTTC. The full variable domain, with the rest looked up from reference TRBV5-6 and TRBJ2-7, is DAGVTQSPTHLIKTRGQQVTLRCSPKSGHDTVSWYQQALGQGPQFIFQYYEEEERQRGNFPDRFSGHQFPNYSSELNVNALLLGDSALYLCASSFGTGLTYEQYFGPGTRLTVT.

This chain connects TRBV5-6 to TRBJ1-1; 7 nucleotides agree with TRBD1. The CDR3 length is 15 residues. The V gene end was trimmed by 1 base and the J gene end by 3 bases; junction bases not matched to a gene: 6. Germline V gives CDR1 SGHDT, CDR2 YYEEEE. The CDR3: CASSLLDRIYTEAFF. The CDR3 nucleotides are TGTGCCAGCAGCTTGTTGGACAGGATCTACACTGAAGCTTTCTTT.

V usage is TRBV27 and J usage is TRBJ1-1; 7 bases align to TRBD1. Germline loops: CDR1 MNHEY, CDR2 SMNVEV (reference sequence). With V trimmed by 2 bases and J by 6 bases, 6 bases remained unmatched. CDR3 length: 14 residues. CDR3 in amino acids: CASSLGAGGSEAFF. The CDR3 bases are TGTGCCAGCAGTTTAGGGGCAGGGGGTTCTGAAGCTTTCTTT.

This chain links TRBV5-1 with TRBJ2-5, with 10 positions matching TRBD1. The CDR3 sequence is 15 residues long. Germline lookup yields CDR1 SGHRS and CDR2 YFSETQ. V was pared by 5 bases and J by 5 bases, with 9 bases of the junction left unmatched. CDR3 nucleotides: TGCGCCAGCAGTCCCGGGACAGGGGCACGGGAGACCCAGTACTTC. This codes for CASSPGTGARETQYF.

This clone has only one observation. The J gene is TRBJ1-2, the V gene TRBV7-2; 9 bases line up with TRBD1. The CDR3 covers 17 residues. Trimming took 5 bases from V and 4 from J; bases not matched to a gene: 14. Germline V gene sequence: CDR1 SGHTA, CDR2 FQGNSA. The CDR3 bases are TGTGCCAGCAGCCCAGACGGGACAGGGCGTTCCGCCTATGGCTACACCTTC. Translation: CASSPDGTGRSAYGYTF.

The CDR3 bases are TGTGCCAGTAGTTCCGGGACAGGGTACACTGAAGCTTTCTTT. As protein: CASSSGTGYTEAFF. The chain links TRBV19 to TRBJ1-1; 9 positions match TRBD1. The CDR3 spans 14 residues. Germline loops: CDR1 LNHDA, CDR2 SQIVND (reference sequence). J was trimmed by 3 bases and V by 5 bases; bases with no gene match: 4.

V is TRBV19 and J is TRBJ1-1, with D maybe TRBD1 (6 bases). V shed 5 bases and J shed 1 base, with 14 bases lying between them. The CDR3 covers 15 residues. Looked up from germline, CDR1 is LNHDA and CDR2 is SQIVND (reference sequence). The CDR3 bases are TGTGCCAGTAGTCATTTATCACAGGGGAACACTGAAGCTTTCTTT. It specifies CASSHLSQGNTEAFF.

This chain connects TRBV6-5 to TRBJ1-1; the match to TRBD1 covers 7 bases. The CDR3 covers 14 residues. J lost 1 base, V lost 4 bases, and 3 bases had no gene match. The germline V gene has CDR1 MNHEY and CDR2 SVGAGI. The CDR3 region is CASSLRQGNTEAFF. The CDR3, as DNA: TGTGCCAGCAGTTTGAGACAGGGGAACACTGAAGCTTTCTTT.

V is TRBV5-4 and J is TRBJ1-6, with a possible D match to TRBD1 (5 bases). Germline V gene sequence: CDR1 SGHNT, CDR2 YYREEE (reference sequence). Trimming pared 3 bases from V and 7 bases from J, leaving 17 bases between. CDR3 length: 16 amino acids. The CDR3 nucleotides are TGTGCCAGCAGCTACCGATTAGGGGTACGGAATTCACCCCTCCACTTT. Encoded protein: CASSYRLGVRNSPLHF.

The chain uses TRBV7-9 and TRBJ1-2; D possibly corresponds to TRBD1 (6 bases). This CDR3 comprises 16 residues. The germline V gene encodes CDR1 SEHNR and CDR2 FQNEAQ (reference sequence). Trimming left V 0 bases short and J 7 bases short, with 18 bases between. The CDR3 DNA sequence: TGTGCCAGCAGCTTAGCCGGACAGTCTGCCGTTGCTGGCTACACCTTC. Residues: CASSLAGQSAVAGYTF.

The V gene is TRBV6-5, the J gene TRBJ2-1; 11 bases align to TRBD1. The V gene's germline CDR1 is MNHEY and CDR2 SVGAGI. V lost 6 bases to trimming and J lost 5 bases; unmatched junction nucleotides: 6. The CDR3 is 15 residues long. Here the CDR3 DNA reads TGTGCCAGCAGCCCCGGACAGGGGGCTCACAATGAGCAGTTCTTC. Protein sequence: CASSPGQGAHNEQFF.

The J gene is TRBJ2-1, the V gene TRBV7-3; perhaps TRBD1 as D (5 bases). Germline V gene sequence: CDR1 SGHTA, CDR2 FQGTGA. The CDR3 totals 14 residues. V was clipped by 3 bases and J by 6 bases, with 12 bases between them. The CDR3 is CASSLQGWGNEQFF. The CDR3 nucleotides are TGTGCCAGCAGCTTGCAGGGATGGGGCAATGAGCAGTTCTTC.

The chain has TRBV27 and TRBJ1-2; 9 nucleotides agree with TRBD1. Germline CDR1 MNHEY, CDR2 SMNVEV (reference sequence). Trimming took 1 base from V and 4 from J; bases not matched to a gene: 4. The CDR3 runs to 15 residues. The CDR3 sequence is CASSLLGQGLYGYTF. CDR3 sequence (DNA): TGTGCCAGCAGTTTATTGGGACAGGGCCTCTATGGCTACACCTTC.

This clone has just one count. The chain uses TRBV29-1 and TRBJ2-3; 7 positions match TRBD1. V gave up 4 bases and J gave up 0 bases; unmatched junction bases: 7. The CDR3 consists of 15 residues. Per the germline V gene, CDR1 is SQVTM and CDR2 is ANQGSEA. Written as DNA, the CDR3 is TGCAGCGTTGCTGCCGGGACAGCTAGCACAGATACGCAGTATTTT. Translated: CSVAAGTASTDTQYF.

The gene calls are TRBV5-1 and TRBJ2-3, with TRBD1 identical over 12 bases. Germline loops: CDR1 SGHRS, CDR2 YFSETQ. This CDR3 has 16 amino acids. The V and J ends lost 2 bases and 3 bases, in that order; junction bases with no gene match: 4. The CDR3 coding sequence is TGCGCCAGCAGCTTCGGGACAGGGGGCAGAACAGATACGCAGTATTTT. Translating it yields CASSFGTGGRTDTQYF. The variable domain in full, completed from reference TRBV5-1 and TRBJ2-3, reads KAGVTQTPRYLIKTRGQQVTLSCSPISGHRSVSWYQQTPGQGLQFLFEYFSETQRNKGNFPGRFSGRQFSNSRSEMNVSTLELGDSALYLCASSFGTGGRTDTQYFGPGTRLTVL.

The chain links TRBV3-1 (or the pseudogene TRBV3-2) to TRBJ2-2; D perhaps matches TRBD1 (6 bases). This CDR3 has 17 amino acids. Germline CDR1 is LGHDT and CDR2 is YNNKEL (reference sequence). V lost 1 base to trimming and J lost 1 base, with 13 bases between them. CDR3 amino acids: CASSQGGDTRNTGELFF. The CDR3 DNA sequence: TGTGCCAGCAGCCAAGGAGGGGACACACGGAACACCGGGGAGCTGTTTTTT.

This clone was observed a handful of times. The rearrangement uses TRBV10-3 and TRBJ1-3, with D perhaps TRBD1 (5 bases). Trimming cost V 9 bases and J 7 bases, with 7 bases left between them. The CDR3 runs to 10 residues. CDR1 and CDR2 from the germline V gene are ENHRY and SYGVKD. The CDR3 DNA reads TGTGCCATGGGGCACAACACCATATATTTT. It specifies CAMGHNTIYF.

This rearrangement joins TRBV5-1 to TRBJ2-2; TRBD1 aligns across 9 bases. The V and J ends lost 2 bases and 4 bases, in that order; junction bases with no gene match: 6. Germline V lookup: CDR1 SGHRS, CDR2 YFSETQ. The CDR3 consists of 16 residues. The CDR3 loop reads CASSFFRDRVTGELFF. The CDR3 coding sequence is TGCGCCAGCAGCTTTTTCCGGGACAGGGTCACCGGGGAGCTGTTTTTT.

V and J are TRBV7-3 and TRBJ2-7, with TRBD1 matching 9 bases. CDR3 length: 14 amino acids. Per germline, CDR1 SGHTA and CDR2 FQGTGA. V was pared by 5 bases and J by 3 bases, with 5 bases of the junction left unmatched. The CDR3 bases are TGTGCCAGCAGCGGCCGACAGGGGGACTACGAGCAGTACTTC. Residues: CASSGRQGDYEQYF.

The chain couples TRBV19 to TRBJ2-3; weak D call: TRBD2 (5 bases). V lost 5 bases to trimming and J lost 6 bases, with 18 bases between them. Germline CDR1 LNHDA, CDR2 SQIVND (reference sequence). The CDR3 has 15 residues. The CDR3 region is CASSSEELARDTQYF. The CDR3, as DNA: TGTGCCAGTAGTTCTGAGGAGCTAGCCAGGGATACGCAGTATTTT.

CDR3 protein: CASSIVQGSNQPQHF. The CDR3 DNA reads TGTGCCAGTAGTATAGTCCAGGGCTCAAATCAGCCCCAGCATTTT. V gene TRBV19 combines with J gene TRBJ1-5, with D perhaps TRBD1 (5 bases). The CDR3 is made up of 15 amino acids. V gave up 1 base and J gave up 4 bases, with 11 bases separating them. CDR1 LNHDA and CDR2 SQIVND come from the germline V gene (reference sequence).

A single count supports this clone. The chain recombines TRBV7-2 with TRBJ2-3; no clear D gene. Trimming took off 2 bases at V and 6 bases at J, with 12 bases between the two ends. Germline assignment: CDR1 SGHTA and CDR2 FQGNSA. This CDR3 has 14 amino acids. The CDR3 region is CASSLLLSSDTQYF. CDR3 in DNA: TGTGCCAGCAGCTTACTTCTTAGTTCGGATACGCAGTATTTT.